One sample yielded the 12 T cell receptor beta chains listed below, sequenced in a study of cytomegalovirus exposure and HLA in healthy donors. It was with 60 Vbeta and 13 Jbeta primers that the PCR ran. Produced via immunoSEQ multiplex PCR; TCRdb's table is partial and in-frame only. The repertoire consists of some 160,000 clones, with less than 9.5% occurring once and the leading ten covering about 1.7%. The sample taken for sequencing was PBMCs. The receptors originated from a male donor in good health and CMV-seronegative.

With respect to this clone: Its ends do not fully match the called genes, so a read error is possible. The chain employs TRBV2 and TRBJ1-2; D is unclear. The CDR3 consists of 13 residues. Germline CDR1 SNHLY, CDR2 FYNNEI. Here the CDR3 reads CASSEVVVSRGRF. CDR3 nucleotides: TGTGCCAGCAGTGAAGTGGTCGTTTCAAGAGGCCGCTTC.

This clone was recorded a few times. The rearrangement links TRBV5-4 to TRBJ1-2; 7 bases agree with TRBD1. CDR1 and CDR2 from the germline V gene are SGHNT and YYREEE (reference sequence). CDR3 length: 13 residues. V lost 5 bases, J lost 5 bases, and 6 bases stayed unmatched. CDR3 nucleotides: TGTGCCAGCAGGGTCGGACAGGCTTATGGCTACACCTTC. Its translation is CASRVGQAYGYTF. The full variable domain, completed using reference TRBV5-4 and TRBJ1-2, is ETGVTQSPTHLIKTRGQQVTLRCSSQSGHNTVSWYQQALGQGPQFIFQYYREEENGRGNFPPRFSGLQFPNYSSELNVNALELDDSALYLCASRVGQAYGYTFGSGTRLTVV.

J is TRBJ2-1 and V is TRBV29-1; 7 nucleotides align to TRBD2. CDR1 and CDR2 (germline): SQVTM, ANQGSEA. The CDR3 loop spans 14 amino acids. After removal of 1 base from V and 6 bases from J, the junction contained 6 bases not matched to a gene. This CDR3 is CSVEAGRAPNEQFF. As DNA, the CDR3 is TGCAGCGTTGAAGCGGGGAGGGCCCCCAATGAGCAGTTCTTC.

The V and J genes are TRBV5-1 and TRBJ2-7; perhaps TRBD2 as D (7 bases). Trimming pared 0 bases from V and 4 bases from J, leaving 17 bases between. The CDR3 extends over 16 amino acids. Germline assignment: CDR1 SGHRS and CDR2 YFSETQ. The CDR3 bases are TGCGCCAGCAGCTTGGGGGGGGCGAGCGGGATGTACGAGCAGTACTTC. It is translated as CASSLGGASGMYEQYF.

The CDR3 region has the DNA TGCGCCAGCAGCGGAATGGACAGGGGACCATCCTACGAGCAGTACTTC. It translates to CASSGMDRGPSYEQYF. The chain couples TRBV5-1 to TRBJ2-7; TRBD1 matches 9 bases. With 4 bases clipped from V and 1 base from J, the junction kept 9 bases outside the gene matches. The CDR3 length is 16 residues. Germline lookup yields CDR1 SGHRS and CDR2 YFSETQ.

This clone was detected a few times. CDR3 sequence (DNA): TGTGCCAGCAGTTCCCTTAATACTTTGGAGCAGTACTTC. As protein: CASSSLNTLEQYF. The rearrangement links TRBV6-5 to TRBJ2-7, with no clear D. CDR3 length: 13 amino acids. Germline-derived CDR1 and CDR2 are MNHEY and SVGAGI. Trimming left V 4 bases short and J 7 bases short, with 14 bases between.

The sample holds a few counts of this clone. The chain carries TRBV19 and TRBJ2-7; TRBD2 is a possible D gene (6 bases). V lost 2 bases to trimming and J lost 0 bases, with 11 bases between them. Germline CDR1 and CDR2: LNHDA and SQIVND (reference sequence). The CDR3 length is 15 residues. This chain's CDR3 is CASSIWAGSSYEQYF. CDR3 sequence (DNA): TGTGCCAGTAGTATATGGGCGGGAAGCTCCTACGAGCAGTACTTC.

The chain links TRBV6-5 to TRBJ2-1, with D possibly being TRBD2 (5 bases). V was pared by 0 bases and J by 2 bases, with 11 bases between. This CDR3 region has 16 residues. CDR1 is MNHEY and CDR2 is SVGAGI in the germline V gene. The CDR3 nucleotides are TGTGCCAGCAGTTACTCGAGTGGAGGTACCTACAATGAGCAGTTCTTC. Translation gives CASSYSSGGTYNEQFF.

This clone was found a few times. This chain connects TRBV18 to TRBJ1-1; weak D call: TRBD1 (6 bases). Germline V gene sequence: CDR1 KGHSH, CDR2 LQKENI. The CDR3 covers 12 residues. The ends were cut back, 3 bases at V and 8 bases at J, with 10 bases in the middle. The CDR3 bases are TGTGCCAGCTCACCGAGGGGGTTGGAAGCTTTCTTT. This encodes CASSPRGLEAFF.

The CDR3 reads CASSNSGQGATDTQYF. Written as DNA, the CDR3 is TGTGCCAGCAGCAACTCGGGACAGGGGGCCACAGATACGCAGTATTTT. The chain combines TRBV9 with TRBJ2-3, with 12 bases identical to TRBD1. Germline-derived CDR1 and CDR2 are SGDLS and YYNGEE. Germline trimming cut 4 bases from V and 2 bases from J; bases unmatched to any gene: 5. CDR3 length equals 16 residues.

The genes are TRBV15 and TRBJ2-7; weak D call: TRBD2 (6 bases). The CDR3 is 13 residues long. Germline CDR1 LNHNV, CDR2 YYDKDF (reference sequence). V lost 2 bases to trimming and J lost 7 bases, with 12 bases between them. CDR3 nucleotides: TGTGCCACCAGCAGACAGGTGGGGGGTGAGCAGTACTTC. The encoded protein is CATSRQVGGEQYF.

The CDR3 region is CAISGEGYEQYF. The CDR3 DNA sequence: TGTGCCATCAGTGGGGAGGGCTACGAGCAGTACTTC. The chain links TRBV10-3 to TRBJ2-7; 7 nucleotides line up with TRBD2. The ends lost 4 bases at V and 3 bases at J; junction bases unmatched: 0. The CDR3 is 12 residues long. Germline assignment: CDR1 ENHRY and CDR2 SYGVKD.